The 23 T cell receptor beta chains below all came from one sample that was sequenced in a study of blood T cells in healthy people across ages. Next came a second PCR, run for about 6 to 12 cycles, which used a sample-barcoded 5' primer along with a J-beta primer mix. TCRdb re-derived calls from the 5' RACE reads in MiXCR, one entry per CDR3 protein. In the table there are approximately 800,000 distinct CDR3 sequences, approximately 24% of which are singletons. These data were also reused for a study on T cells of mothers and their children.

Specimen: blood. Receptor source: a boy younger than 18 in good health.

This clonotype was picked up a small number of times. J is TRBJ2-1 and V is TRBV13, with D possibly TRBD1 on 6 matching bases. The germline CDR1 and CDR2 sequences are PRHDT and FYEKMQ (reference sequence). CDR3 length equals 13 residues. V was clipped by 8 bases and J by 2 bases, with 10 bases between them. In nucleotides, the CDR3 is TGTGCCAGCGGGGGCCGAACCTACAATGAGCAGTTCTTC. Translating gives CASGGRTYNEQFF.

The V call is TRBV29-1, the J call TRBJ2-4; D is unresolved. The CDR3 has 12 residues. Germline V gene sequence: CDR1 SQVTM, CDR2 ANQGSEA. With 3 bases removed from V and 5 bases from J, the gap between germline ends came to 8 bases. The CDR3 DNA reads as TGCAGCGTTGAGAGGCTAGAAAACATTCAGTACTTC. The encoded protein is CSVERLENIQYF.

The CDR3 sequence: CASSQDNQETQYF. For the CDR3, the DNA is TGTGCCAGCAGCCAGGACAACCAAGAGACCCAGTACTTC. The chain links TRBV4-2 to TRBJ2-5; perhaps TRBD1 as D (5 bases). Germline V gene sequence: CDR1 LGHNA, CDR2 YNFKEQ. With 3 bases removed from V and 0 bases from J, the gap between germline ends came to 5 bases. The CDR3 runs to 13 residues.

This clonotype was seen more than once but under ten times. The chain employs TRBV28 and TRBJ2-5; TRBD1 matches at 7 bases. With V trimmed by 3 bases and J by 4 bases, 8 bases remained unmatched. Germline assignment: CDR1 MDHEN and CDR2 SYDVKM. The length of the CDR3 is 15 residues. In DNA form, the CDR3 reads TGTGCCAGCAGTTTGGATCACGGGACAGCAGAGACCCAGTACTTC. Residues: CASSLDHGTAETQYF.

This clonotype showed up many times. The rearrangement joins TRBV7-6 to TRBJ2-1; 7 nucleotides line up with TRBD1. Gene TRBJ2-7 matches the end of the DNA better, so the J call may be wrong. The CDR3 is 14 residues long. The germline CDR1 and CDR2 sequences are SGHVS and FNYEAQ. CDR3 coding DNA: TGTGCCAGCAGCCCCGGGACAGAAGACTACGAGCAGTACTTC. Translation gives CASSPGTEDYEQYF.

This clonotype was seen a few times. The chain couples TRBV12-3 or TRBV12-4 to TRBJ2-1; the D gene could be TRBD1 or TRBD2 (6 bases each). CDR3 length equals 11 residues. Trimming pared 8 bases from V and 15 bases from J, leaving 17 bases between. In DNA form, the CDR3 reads TGTGCCAGCGTAGGGGGGCGCGTGCTGTTCTTC. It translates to CASVGGRVLFF.

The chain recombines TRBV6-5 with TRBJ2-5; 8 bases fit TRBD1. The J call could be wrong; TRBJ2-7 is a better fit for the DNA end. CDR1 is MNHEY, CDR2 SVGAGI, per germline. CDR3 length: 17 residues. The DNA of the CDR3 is TGTGCCAGCAGTTCCGGGACAGGCGTTACCTTCGAATACGAGCAGTACTTC. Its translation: CASSSGTGVTFEYEQYF.

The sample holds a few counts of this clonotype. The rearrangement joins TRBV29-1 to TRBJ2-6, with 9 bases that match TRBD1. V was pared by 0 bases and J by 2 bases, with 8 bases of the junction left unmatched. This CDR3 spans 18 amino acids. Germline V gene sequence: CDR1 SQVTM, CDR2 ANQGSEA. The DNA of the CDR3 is TGCAGCGTTGAAGACTCGGGACAGGGCTTTACTGGGGCCAACGTCCTGACTTTC. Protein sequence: CSVEDSGQGFTGANVLTF.

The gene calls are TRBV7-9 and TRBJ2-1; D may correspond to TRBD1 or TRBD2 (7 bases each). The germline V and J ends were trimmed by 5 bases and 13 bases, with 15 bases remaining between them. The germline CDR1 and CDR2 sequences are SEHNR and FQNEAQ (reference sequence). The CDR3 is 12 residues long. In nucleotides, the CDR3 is TGTGCCAGCAGCCCAGGGGGGGGGGTTCAGTTCTTC. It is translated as CASSPGGGVQFF.

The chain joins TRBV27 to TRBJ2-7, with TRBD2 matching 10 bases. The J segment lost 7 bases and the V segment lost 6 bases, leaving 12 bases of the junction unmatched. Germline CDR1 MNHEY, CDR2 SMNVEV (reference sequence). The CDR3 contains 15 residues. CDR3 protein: CASRESGGASREQYF. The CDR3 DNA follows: TGTGCCAGCAGAGAAAGCGGGGGGGCGAGTCGGGAGCAGTACTTC.

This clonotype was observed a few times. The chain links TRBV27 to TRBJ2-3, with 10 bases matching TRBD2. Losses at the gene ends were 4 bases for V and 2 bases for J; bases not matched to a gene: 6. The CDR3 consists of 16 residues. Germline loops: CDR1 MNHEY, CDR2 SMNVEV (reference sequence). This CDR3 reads CASSYLAGEPTDTQYF. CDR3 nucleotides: TGTGCCAGCAGTTATCTAGCGGGGGAGCCCACAGATACGCAGTATTTT.

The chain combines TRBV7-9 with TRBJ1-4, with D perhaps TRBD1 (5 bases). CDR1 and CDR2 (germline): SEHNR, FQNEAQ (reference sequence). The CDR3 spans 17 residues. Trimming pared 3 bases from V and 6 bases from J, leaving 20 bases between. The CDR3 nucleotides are TGTGCCAGCAGCTTCTTAACCTCGGCCTTGGGGGATGAAAAACTGTTTTTT. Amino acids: CASSFLTSALGDEKLFF.

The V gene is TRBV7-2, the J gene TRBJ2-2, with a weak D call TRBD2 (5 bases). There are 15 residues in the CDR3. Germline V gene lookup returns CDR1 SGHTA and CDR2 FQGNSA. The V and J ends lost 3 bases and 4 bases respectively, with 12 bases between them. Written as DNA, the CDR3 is TGTGCCAGCAGCTTCACTAGGGTGGGCACCGGGGAGCTGTTTTTT. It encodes CASSFTRVGTGELFF.

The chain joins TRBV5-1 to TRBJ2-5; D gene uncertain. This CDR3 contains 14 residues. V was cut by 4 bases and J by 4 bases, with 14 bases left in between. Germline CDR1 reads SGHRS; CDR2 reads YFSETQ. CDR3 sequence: CASSPVGPVETQYF. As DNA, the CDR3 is TGCGCCAGCAGCCCGGTCGGGCCGGTAGAGACCCAGTACTTC.

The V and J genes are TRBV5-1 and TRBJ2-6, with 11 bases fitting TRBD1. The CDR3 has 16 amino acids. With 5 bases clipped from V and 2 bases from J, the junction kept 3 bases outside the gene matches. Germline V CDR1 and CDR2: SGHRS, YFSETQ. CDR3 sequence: CASRRTGGAGANVLTF. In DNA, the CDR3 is TGCGCCAGCAGAAGGACAGGGGGCGCTGGGGCCAACGTCCTGACTTTC.

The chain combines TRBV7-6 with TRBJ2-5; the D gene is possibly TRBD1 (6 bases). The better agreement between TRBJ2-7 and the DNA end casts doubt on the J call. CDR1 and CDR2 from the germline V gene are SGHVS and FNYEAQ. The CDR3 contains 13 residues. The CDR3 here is CASSTTTGGEQYF. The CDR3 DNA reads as TGTGCCAGCAGCACCACGACAGGTGGCGAGCAGTACTTC.

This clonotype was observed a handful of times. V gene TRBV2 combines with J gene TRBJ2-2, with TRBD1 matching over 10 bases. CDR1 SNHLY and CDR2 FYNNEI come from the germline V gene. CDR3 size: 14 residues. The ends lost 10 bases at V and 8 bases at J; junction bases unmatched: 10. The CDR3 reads CAILGQGERGELFF. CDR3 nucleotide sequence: TGTGCCATCCTCGGACAGGGGGAGCGAGGGGAGCTGTTTTTT.

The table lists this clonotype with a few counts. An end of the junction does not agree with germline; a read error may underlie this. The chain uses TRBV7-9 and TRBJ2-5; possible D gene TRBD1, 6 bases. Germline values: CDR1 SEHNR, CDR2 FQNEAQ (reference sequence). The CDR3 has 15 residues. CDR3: CASSSIGTSQEAQYF. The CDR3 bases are TGTGCCAGCAGTTCGATCGGGACATCTCAAGAGGCCCAGTACTTC.

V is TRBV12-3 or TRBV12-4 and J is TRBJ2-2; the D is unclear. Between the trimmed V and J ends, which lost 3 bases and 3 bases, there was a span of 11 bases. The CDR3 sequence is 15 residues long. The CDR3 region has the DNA TGTGCCAGCAGTTTGTCCCAAGTCGACACCGGGGAGCTGTTTTTT. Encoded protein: CASSLSQVDTGELFF.

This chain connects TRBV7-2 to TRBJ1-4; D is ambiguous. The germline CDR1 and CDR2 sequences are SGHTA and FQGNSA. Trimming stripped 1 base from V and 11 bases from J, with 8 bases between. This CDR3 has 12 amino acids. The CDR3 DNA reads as TGTGCCAGCAGCTTAGTACGCCAGAAACTGTTTTTT. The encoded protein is CASSLVRQKLFF.

The CDR3 loop is CSVDVAGGEKLFF. The CDR3 DNA follows: TGCAGCGTTGACGTGGCAGGGGGGGAAAAACTGTTTTTT. The chain is built from TRBV29-1 and TRBJ1-4; TRBD1 matches at 7 bases. The V and J ends lost 3 bases and 8 bases, in that order; junction bases with no gene match: 6. CDR1 SQVTM and CDR2 ANQGSEA come from the germline V gene. The CDR3 totals 13 residues.

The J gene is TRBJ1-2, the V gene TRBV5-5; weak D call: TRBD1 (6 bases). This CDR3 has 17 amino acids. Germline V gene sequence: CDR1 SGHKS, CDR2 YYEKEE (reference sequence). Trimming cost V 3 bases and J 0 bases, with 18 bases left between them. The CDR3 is CASSSSGTTSTNYGYTF. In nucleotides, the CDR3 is TGTGCCAGCAGCTCTTCCGGGACAACGAGCACTAACTATGGCTACACCTTC.

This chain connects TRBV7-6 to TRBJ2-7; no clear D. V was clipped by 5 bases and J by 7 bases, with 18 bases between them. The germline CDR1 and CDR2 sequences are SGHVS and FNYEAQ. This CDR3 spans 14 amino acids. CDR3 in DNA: TGTGCCAGCAGCGCAGCCTGGGCAGCCAGGGAGCAGTACTTC. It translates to CASSAAWAAREQYF.